Presented here are 29 T cell receptor beta chains from one specimen sequenced in a study of blood T cells in healthy people across ages (dated by TCRdb to 2013 to 2016). The library was prepared using 5' RACE. The reads were generated on an Illumina HiSeq 2500. A second roughly 7 to 11 cycle PCR used a sample-barcoded 5' primer and a J-beta primer mix. TCRdb reprocessing: public reads trimmed at Q25 with fastp, clones called with MiXCR, in-frame beta chains kept. Records with the same CDR3 protein are collapsed into one entry carrying the most frequent genes and DNA. In all, the sample holds about 1.6 million distinct CDR3 sequences, and 34% of those were seen once. The ten largest make up approximately 10% of the sample. The sequencing input was blood. All receptors come from a woman between 25 and 40 years old in good health.

This chain links TRBV4-2 with TRBJ2-1; 13 nucleotides agree with TRBD2. From germline, CDR1 is LGHNA and CDR2 YNFKEQ. CDR3 length: 17 amino acids. Trimming cost V 1 base and J 8 bases; bases outside gene matches: 8. CDR3 protein: CASSQALAGGPGHEQFF. The CDR3 bases are TGTGCCAGCAGCCAAGCACTAGCGGGGGGGCCCGGCCATGAGCAGTTCTTC.

This rearrangement joins TRBV2 to TRBJ2-1; TRBD2 aligns across 14 bases. The CDR3 length is 22 residues. Germline CDR1 and CDR2: SNHLY and FYNNEI. The J segment lost 0 bases and the V segment lost 2 bases, leaving 15 bases of the junction unmatched. The CDR3 DNA reads TGTGCCAGCAGTGAATCAGCCCCGACTAGCGGGAGGGTCCCGAGCTCCTACAATGAGCAGTTCTTC. The encoded protein is CASSESAPTSGRVPSSYNEQFF.

This clonotype has a count of ten or more. This chain joins TRBV5-5 and TRBJ2-3; possibly TRBD1 for D (5 bases). This CDR3 has 12 residues. The germline gives CDR1 SGHKS, CDR2 YYEKEE (reference sequence). V dropped 5 bases and J dropped 4 bases, with 8 bases sitting between them. The CDR3 reads CASRQGADTQYF. DNA of the CDR3: TGTGCCAGCAGACAAGGGGCAGATACGCAGTATTTT.

This clonotype has ten or more counts. The genes are TRBV27 and TRBJ2-1, with 9 positions matching TRBD1. The CDR3 spans 13 residues. V lost 3 bases and J lost 13; bases outside the gene matches: 7. Per germline, CDR1 MNHEY and CDR2 SMNVEV (reference sequence). The CDR3 region has the DNA TGTGCCAGCAGTTTCGGGGACAGGGTAGGCCAGTTCTTC. Protein: CASSFGDRVGQFF.

The rearrangement joins TRBV21-1 to TRBJ2-7; TRBD1, as called in the table, went unchecked against the DNA. TRBV21-1 is a pseudogene locus. The CDR3 contains 15 residues. The CDR3 here is CASRPTGQGHYERYF. CDR3 nucleotides: TGTGCCAGCAGGCCCACGGGACAGGGGCACTATGAGCGGTACTTC.

V usage is TRBV9 and J usage is TRBJ2-7, with D unresolved. The end of the DNA fits TRBJ2-5 better, so the J call may be wrong. The CDR3 is 16 amino acids. Germline loops: CDR1 SGDLS, CDR2 YYNGEE. CDR3 nucleotides: TGTGCCAGCAGCGTAGGCGCGGTGACTCCGCAAGAGACCCAGTACTTC. Translating gives CASSVGAVTPQETQYF.

The CDR3 sequence: CASSSRAGEETDTQYF. CDR3 coding DNA: TGTGCCAGCAGCTCTCGAGCGGGAGAAGAGACAGATACGCAGTATTTT. The chain couples TRBV7-3 to TRBJ2-3; TRBD2 matches at 8 bases. Trimming took 4 bases from V and 3 from J; bases not matched to a gene: 9. The CDR3 runs to 16 residues. The germline V gene has CDR1 SGHTA and CDR2 FQGTGA.

The sample holds a few counts of this clonotype. The chain has TRBV27 and TRBJ2-1; TRBD2 matches 12 bases. The trim removed 3 bases at V and 9 bases at J, leaving 9 bases unmatched. This CDR3 region has 16 residues. Germline CDR1 and CDR2: MNHEY and SMNVEV (reference sequence). The CDR3 DNA follows: TGTGCCAGCAGTTTTCTAGCGGGGGGGCTCGTGAGTGAGCAGTTCTTC. This gives the protein CASSFLAGGLVSEQFF.

This clonotype was counted only a few times. The rearrangement uses TRBV7-2 and TRBJ2-1; TRBD2 might be the D (6 bases). CDR1 is SGHTA and CDR2 is FQGNSA in the germline V gene. CDR3 length: 13 residues. V was shortened by 2 bases and J by 8 bases, with 10 bases between the two germline ends. CDR3 amino acids: CASSLTSWDEQFF. The CDR3 DNA follows: TGTGCCAGCAGCTTAACTAGCTGGGATGAGCAGTTCTTC.

This chain uses TRBV7-2 with TRBJ1-2; maybe TRBD1 (5 bases). Trimming removed 5 bases at V and 3 bases at J, with 16 bases between. Germline CDR1 is SGHTA and CDR2 is FQGNSA. The CDR3 sequence is 15 residues long. CDR3 in amino acids: CASSLEVWGHYGYTF. For the CDR3, the DNA is TGTGCCAGCAGCCTAGAAGTGTGGGGACACTATGGCTACACCTTC.

A few counts support this clonotype. The J gene is TRBJ1-2, the V gene TRBV3-1, with 10 bases aligning to TRBD1. This CDR3 contains 13 residues. The V and J ends lost 8 bases and 7 bases, in that order; junction bases with no gene match: 7. Germline values: CDR1 LGHDT, CDR2 YNNKEL (reference sequence). Here the CDR3 reads CASAPGQGFGYTF. The CDR3, as DNA: TGTGCCAGCGCTCCGGGACAGGGGTTTGGCTACACCTTC.

The gene calls are TRBV20-1 and TRBJ2-1; 9 positions agree with TRBD1. Germline lookup yields CDR1 DFQATT and CDR2 SNEGSKA (reference sequence). After removal of 5 bases from V and 2 bases from J, the junction contained 10 bases not matched to a gene. The CDR3 extends over 16 amino acids. This chain's CDR3 is CSAGSLDRGPYNEQFF. The CDR3 region has the DNA TGCAGTGCTGGATCTTTGGACAGGGGACCCTACAATGAGCAGTTCTTC.

V gene TRBV10-3 combines with J gene TRBJ1-6, with a weak D call TRBD1 (5 bases). Trimming removed 8 bases from V and 5 bases from J, with 7 bases in between. Germline V lookup: CDR1 ENHRY, CDR2 SYGVKD. The CDR3 is 12 amino acids. The CDR3, as DNA: TGTGCCATCCGGGACCATAATTCACCCCTCCACTTT. It encodes CAIRDHNSPLHF.

The gene calls are TRBV10-1 and TRBJ2-1; 12 bases align to TRBD2. This CDR3 is 15 amino acids long. Per germline, CDR1 WNHNN and CDR2 SYGVQD (reference sequence). J was trimmed by 5 bases and V by 6 bases; bases with no gene match: 5. CDR3 residues: CASRGGLAGNNEQFF. The CDR3 nucleotides are TGCGCCAGCAGGGGGGGACTAGCGGGCAACAATGAGCAGTTCTTC.

With respect to this clonotype: Given a much more abundant clone one base away, this may be a read error. The CDR3 sequence is CSARQGILGKETQYF. The DNA of the CDR3 is TGCAGTGCTAGACAGGGGATCCTGGGGAAAGAGACCCAGTACTTC. The chain carries TRBV20-1 and TRBJ2-5; maybe TRBD1 (6 bases). With 2 bases removed from V and 3 bases from J, the gap between germline ends came to 16 bases. The CDR3 extends over 15 amino acids. The germline V gene encodes CDR1 DFQATT and CDR2 SNEGSKA (reference sequence).

The rearrangement joins TRBV5-1 to TRBJ1-1; maybe TRBD1 (6 bases). Germline CDR1 SGHRS, CDR2 YFSETQ. The CDR3 runs 14 residues. V was pared by 4 bases and J by 0 bases, with 10 bases between. CDR3 coding DNA: TGCGCCAGCAGCACCGACAGGATGAACACTGAAGCTTTCTTT. This sequence encodes CASSTDRMNTEAFF.

The table lists this clonotype with a few counts. The rearrangement links TRBV7-9 to TRBJ2-1, with 8 bases aligning to TRBD2. The CDR3 runs 15 residues. V lost 5 bases and J lost 3; bases outside the gene matches: 6. Germline CDR1 is SEHNR and CDR2 is FQNEAQ (reference sequence). In nucleotides, the CDR3 is TGTGCCAGCAGCCCGGGGGGGGGTCTCTACAATGAGCAGTTCTTC. Its translation is CASSPGGGLYNEQFF.

This clonotype showed up just a few times. This chain connects TRBV20-1 to TRBJ2-1; TRBD1 agrees at 9 bases. This CDR3 region has 16 residues. Germline CDR1 and CDR2: DFQATT and SNEGSKA (reference sequence). V lost 0 bases to trimming and J lost 8 bases; unmatched junction nucleotides: 11. The CDR3 bases are TGCAGTGCTAGAGATCGGGGACAGGGAAATGAGGATGAGCAGTTCTTC. Its translation is CSARDRGQGNEDEQFF.

This clonotype appeared a few times. V is TRBV4-1 and J is TRBJ1-5, with D perhaps TRBD1 (6 bases). The germline V gene encodes CDR1 MGHRA and CDR2 YSYEKL. The CDR3 is made up of 15 amino acids. Trimming took off 0 bases at V and 10 bases at J, with 16 bases between the two ends. CDR3 bases: TGCGCCAGCAGCCAAGATGTCGGGGGCCCTGCACCCCAGCATTTT. As protein: CASSQDVGGPAPQHF.

The rearrangement links TRBV19 to TRBJ2-3; D remains ambiguous. CDR3 length: 14 amino acids. V was clipped by 3 bases and J by 0 bases, with 7 bases between them. Germline V CDR1 and CDR2: LNHDA, SQIVND (reference sequence). CDR3 nucleotide sequence: TGTGCCAGTAGTATCTCGGTCAGCACAGATACGCAGTATTTT. Protein sequence: CASSISVSTDTQYF. The full variable domain, rest sourced from reference TRBV19 and TRBJ2-3, is DGGITQSPKYLFRKEGQNVTLSCEQNLNHDAMYWYRQDPGQGLRLIYYSQIVNDFQKGDIAEGYSVSREKKESFPLTVTSAQKNPTAFYLCASSISVSTDTQYFGPGTRLTVL.

The chain uses TRBV30 and TRBJ2-4; D uncertain. The ends were cut back, 2 bases at V and 13 bases at J, with 15 bases in the middle. The germline V gene has CDR1 GTSNPN and CDR2 SVGIG (reference sequence). CDR3 length equals 12 residues. As DNA, the CDR3 is TGTGCCTGGAGTCTAAACTGCTACGGGCAGTACTTC. Translated: CAWSLNCYGQYF.

V and J are TRBV20-1 and TRBJ1-2; 7 nucleotides agree with TRBD1. After removal of 6 bases from V and 7 bases from J, the junction contained 5 bases not matched to a gene. The CDR3 consists of 11 residues. The germline CDR1 and CDR2 sequences are DFQATT and SNEGSKA (reference sequence). CDR3 region: CSARQGCGYTF. DNA for the CDR3: TGCAGTGCGCGACAGGGCTGTGGCTACACCTTC.

V gene TRBV27 combines with J gene TRBJ2-2; 8 positions match TRBD2. With V trimmed by 6 bases and J by 4 bases, 10 bases remained unmatched. Looked up from germline, CDR1 is MNHEY and CDR2 is SMNVEV (reference sequence). This CDR3 contains 16 residues. In DNA form, the CDR3 reads TGTGCCAGCAGCCGTGCGGGACTAGAAACCACCGGGGAGCTGTTTTTT. The encoded protein is CASSRAGLETTGELFF.

The rearrangement joins TRBV2 to TRBJ1-1, with a possible D match to TRBD1 (5 bases). Germline loops: CDR1 SNHLY, CDR2 FYNNEI. The CDR3 consists of 14 residues. The V end lost 4 bases, the J end lost 6 bases, and 15 bases lay between the germline ends. Here the CDR3 reads CASSGPGKDAEAFF. CDR3 sequence (DNA): TGTGCCAGCAGTGGGCCAGGGAAGGACGCTGAAGCTTTCTTT.

This clonotype was found a few times. The chain is built from TRBV7-9 and TRBJ2-3; TRBD2 aligns across 8 bases. The CDR3 is 15 residues long. Germline V gives CDR1 SEHNR, CDR2 FQNEAQ (reference sequence). The V and J ends lost 2 bases and 8 bases, in that order; junction bases with no gene match: 9. CDR3 protein: CASSLPGLADLTQYF. CDR3 nucleotide sequence: TGTGCCAGCAGCTTACCCGGACTAGCAGATCTTACGCAGTATTTT.

This clonotype was found many times. The chain links TRBV12-3 or TRBV12-4 to TRBJ2-1, with 10 bases identical to TRBD1. This CDR3 spans 15 amino acids. Losses at the gene ends were 5 bases for V and 8 bases for J; bases not matched to a gene: 9. DNA of the CDR3: TGTGCCAGCAGTAACACGGGACAGGGGTACGATGAGCAGTTCTTC. This encodes CASSNTGQGYDEQFF.

A few counts support this clonotype. This chain uses TRBV20-1 with TRBJ2-1; 11 nucleotides match TRBD2. With 4 bases clipped from V and 4 bases from J, the junction kept 3 bases outside the gene matches. This CDR3 contains 14 residues. Per the germline V gene, CDR1 is DFQATT and CDR2 is SNEGSKA (reference sequence). CDR3 nucleotides: TGCAGTGCTATAACTAGCGGGGGATACAATGAGCAGTTCTTC. Translated, it gives CSAITSGGYNEQFF.

A note on this clonotype: One end of the junction is discordant with germline, which a read error may explain. This chain joins TRBV29-1 and TRBJ2-6, with TRBD2 matching 7 bases. Germline-derived CDR1 and CDR2 are SQVTM and ANQGSEA. The CDR3 spans 14 residues. In nucleotides, the CDR3 is TGCGGCGTTGGGGGGGGCTCTGGGGCCAACGTCCTGACTTTC. Its translation is CGVGGGSGANVLTF.

A few counts support this clonotype. This chain uses TRBV24-1 with TRBJ2-6, with D possibly being TRBD1 or TRBD2 (5 bases each). Germline CDR1 reads KGHDR; CDR2 reads SFDVKD. The CDR3 extends over 16 amino acids. V lost 4 bases and J 4 bases, leaving 13 bases between the germline ends. CDR3 in amino acids: CATSDPDGTGANVLTF. CDR3 nucleotides: TGTGCCACCAGTGACCCCGACGGGACCGGGGCCAACGTCCTGACTTTC.